This T cell receptor beta chain derives from a study of blood T cells in healthy people across ages. Study-wide context: Template switching retrieved approximately one barcoded beta molecule for each two T cells. Findings and limits, study-wide: It was found that TCR beta diversity correlated strongly with the percentage of naive T cells. Among T cells, TCR beta diversity per million cells dropped roughly linearly as age rose.

Researchers isolated at least 7 million PBMCs per sample. A J-beta primer mix and a sample-barcoded 5' primer were used in a second PCR of about 7 to 12 cycles. One entry per CDR3 protein, called by TCRdb with MiXCR from the 5' RACE reads. Of just over 800,000 distinct CDR3 sequences in the sample, 55% to 65% were seen once. The CDR3 runs 14 residues. Germline CDR1 is SEHNR and CDR2 is FQNEAQ (reference sequence). Germline trimming cut 7 bases from V and 8 bases from J; bases unmatched to any gene: 8. Comments on this clonotype: Its target is not known.

The material sequenced was blood. This clonotype originated in a man aged 30 to 39 in good health. This chain joins TRBV7-9 and TRBJ2-1; 10 bases fit TRBD2. Here the CDR3 reads CASNLTGTSDEQFF. Written as DNA, the CDR3 is TGTGCCAGCAACTTGACCGGGACTAGCGATGAGCAGTTCTTC. Drawing the rest from reference TRBV7-9 and TRBJ2-1, the complete variable domain is DTGVSQNPRHKITKRGQNVTFRCDPISEHNRLYWYRQTLGQGPEFLTYFQNEAQLEKSRLLSDRFSAERPKGSFSTLEIQRTEQGDSAMYLCASNLTGTSDEQFFGPGTRLTVL.